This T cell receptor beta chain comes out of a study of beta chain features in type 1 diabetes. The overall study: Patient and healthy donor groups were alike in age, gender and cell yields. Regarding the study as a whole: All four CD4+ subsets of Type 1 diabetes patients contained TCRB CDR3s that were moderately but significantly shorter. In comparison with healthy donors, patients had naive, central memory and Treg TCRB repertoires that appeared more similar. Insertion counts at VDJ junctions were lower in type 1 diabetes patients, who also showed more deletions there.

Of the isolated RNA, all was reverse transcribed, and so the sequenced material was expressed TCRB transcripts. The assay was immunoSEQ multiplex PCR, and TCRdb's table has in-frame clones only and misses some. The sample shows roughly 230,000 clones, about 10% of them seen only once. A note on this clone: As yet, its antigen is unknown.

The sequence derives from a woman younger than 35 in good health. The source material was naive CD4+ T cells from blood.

For the CDR3, the DNA is TGTGCCATCGGTGGGCAGGGTCCCGAGGACCAGTACTTC. Translation gives CAIGGQGPEDQYF. The V gene is TRBV10-3, the J gene TRBJ2-5; possible D gene TRBD1, 5 bases. Per germline, CDR1 ENHRY and CDR2 SYGVKD. The CDR3 is 13 amino acids. Between the trimmed V and J ends, which lost 8 bases and 10 bases, there was a span of 20 bases.